What follows describes a single T cell receptor beta chain. What it binds is not known. Coverage ceases 3 residues before the CDR3 finishes, and the germline J gene fills in the end. The data are from a study of T cell clonality in common variable immunodeficiency. Study findings and constraints: Authors noted CVID clonality's cause needs subpopulation repertoire sequencing. Fewer deletions and N-nucleotide insertions were reportedly seen in common variable immunodeficiency TCR beta sequences.

V trimming: 4 bases; J trimming: 4 bases; junction bases outside the gene matches: 6. Germline V lookup: CDR1 SGHRS, CDR2 YFSETQ. There are 15 residues in the CDR3. Clones were read by immunoSEQ multiplex PCR, and TCRdb kept only the in-frame ones, dropping some. The sample has 15,000 to 20,000 clones, none seen only once. Sequenced: peripheral blood mononuclear cells. This TCR was sampled from a human donor with common variable immunodeficiency. This chain uses TRBV5-1 with TRBJ2-7; 12 bases line up with TRBD1. Here the CDR3 reads CASSPGQGATYEQYF. CDR3 DNA (partial): TGCGCCAGCAGCCCGGGACAGGGGGCTACATACGAG. The full variable domain, its missing parts supplied by reference TRBV5-1 and TRBJ2-7, is KAGVTQTPRYLIKTRGQQVTLSCSPISGHRSVSWYQQTPGQGLQFLFEYFSETQRNKGNFPGRFSGRQFSNSRSEMNVSTLELGDSALYLCASSPGQGATYEQYFGPGTRLTVT.